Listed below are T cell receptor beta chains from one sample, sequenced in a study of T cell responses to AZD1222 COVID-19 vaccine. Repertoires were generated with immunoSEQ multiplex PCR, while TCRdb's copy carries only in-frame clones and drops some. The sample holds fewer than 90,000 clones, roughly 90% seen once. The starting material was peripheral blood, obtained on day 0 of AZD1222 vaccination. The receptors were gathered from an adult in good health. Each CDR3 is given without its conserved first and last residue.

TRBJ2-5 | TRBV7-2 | ASSSVGRQTQY
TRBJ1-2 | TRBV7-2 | ASSLARGHGYT
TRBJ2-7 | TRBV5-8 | ASSSSFGYEQY
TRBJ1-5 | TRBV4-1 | ASSQDGAGGYVGNQPQH
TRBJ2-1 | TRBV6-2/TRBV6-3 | ASSERERQF
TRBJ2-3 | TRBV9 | ASSVRGTSAINTQY
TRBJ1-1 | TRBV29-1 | SVGSERSTEAF
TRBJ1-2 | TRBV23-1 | AGPTGLDGYT
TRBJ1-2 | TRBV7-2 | ASSFGQGTNYGYT
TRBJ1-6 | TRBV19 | ASSGEEIPGNSPLH
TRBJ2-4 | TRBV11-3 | ASSTGLAGGPNLKNIQY
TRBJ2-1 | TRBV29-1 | SVDLRKVYNEQF
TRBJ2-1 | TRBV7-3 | ASSSGLAGRGEQF
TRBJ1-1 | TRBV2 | ASSEDGYTEAF
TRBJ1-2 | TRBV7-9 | ASSASDYGYT
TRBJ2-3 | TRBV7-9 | ASSADTDASGSTDTQY
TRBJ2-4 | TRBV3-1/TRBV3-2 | ASSQGLAGTGNIQY